This T cell receptor (beta chain) was documented in a study of post-analysis software for immune sequencing data (dated by TCRdb to between 2014 and 2017). With respect to the entire study: Disease courses on record covered relapsing-remitting, secondary progressive and progressive-relapsing multiple sclerosis, though some patients had no subtype annotation. Patient repertoires were compared against around twelve previously published healthy control repertoires from donors aged 6 to 25 years. A subset of samples was prepared in parallel using single-end sample barcoding, then pooled and co-amplified after Illumina adapter ligation.

Counted from cysteine to phenylalanine, this CDR3 has 15 amino acids. CDR3 DNA only is kept here, 45 bases in frame from base 1. At the junction V is shortened by 3 bases and J by 8 bases, with 20 bases in between. The germline V gene (reference sequence) provides CDR1 GTSNPN and CDR2 SVGIG. General study outcomes and caveats: Significantly higher frequencies in patients than in controls were found for five or six TRBV segments, including TRBV5-6, TRBV5-1 and TRBV20-1. Significantly lower normalized Chao1 diversity was found in multiple sclerosis patients than in controls, suggesting substantial peripheral T-cell clonal expansion. The control group was slightly older than the multiple sclerosis patient group. Direct clustering with F measure showed strong co-clustering of samples prepared in the same batch, prompting a batch-effect correction.

As for this clonotype: What this receptor recognizes is not known. No much larger clonotype is one base removed from it; base qualities were not supplied.

The library came from PCR. These reads were obtained on an Illumina HiSeq 2500. To reduce PCR and sequencing biases, unique molecular identifiers were incorporated into the TCR beta cDNA libraries. Some 500,000 cDNA molecules were obtained per 1 to 10 million input T cells, so each molecule approximated one T cell. The patient libraries were prepared and sequenced using the same protocol as the earlier healthy control dataset. Samples belonging to the same batch were prepared together, multiplexed and sequenced on a shared HiSeq lane. In the authors' own workflow: Raw barcoded reads were processed with MIGEC, and single-read molecular identifier groups were discarded before consensus assembly and CDR3 extraction. Clonotype tables were post-analysed with VDJtools, normalizing diversity by down-sampling all datasets to the smallest sample size. In repertoire overlap clustering, CDR3 amino acid sequences, but not nucleotide sequences, were matched to correct batch-related cross-sample contamination. TCRdb reworked the public reads: Q25 trimming with fastp, MiXCR clone assembly, productive beta chains retained. Each entry merges the rows of one CDR3 protein and shows their most common DNA and genes. TCRdb, not the original authors, processed these V and J calls. This sample comprises hundreds of thousands of distinct CDR3 sequences, around 60% of them detected only once. Jointly, the top ten make up around 10% of the sample.

TCR beta repertoires were profiled from peripheral blood of approximately 13 young patients with multiple sclerosis to demonstrate the VDJtools post-analysis software. The multiple sclerosis patients were children and adolescents ranging in age from roughly 6 to 15 years. In this chain, TRBV30 is recombined with TRBJ2-1; a tentative D match to TRBD2 spans 5 bases. The receptor's source is a girl aged 2-10 years with multiple sclerosis. The sequencing sample was made of blood. The CDR3 protein: CAWRPGREIFDEQFF. The nucleotide sequence is TGTGCCTGGAGGCCCGGAAGGGAGATATTCGATGAGCAGTTCTTC.